The T cell receptor beta chain under discussion was sequenced for a study of cytomegalovirus exposure and HLA in healthy donors. Study results and limitations: TCR association rates varied by HLA locus in a later analysis, with DRB1 highest and HLA-C lowest. Later analysis indicated greater clonal expansion among HLA-associated TCR beta chains than among equally common other chains. Cytomegalovirus-associated TCR beta chains were listed, numbering under 200.

A note on this clone: The antigen remains unidentified.

PCR primers comprised 60 Vbeta and 13 Jbeta primers. Assay used: immunoSEQ multiplex PCR; TCRdb lists only in-frame clones, some missing. The sample includes 96,000 or so clones, about four fifths seen only once; the top ten take around 14%. The germline V gene has CDR1 MNHEY and CDR2 SVGAGI. Trimming shortened V by 2 bases and J by 3 bases, and 7 bases separated the two germline ends. The CDR3 has 13 amino acids. This TCR was sampled from a woman in her 70s in good health and CMV-seropositive. The V call is TRBV6-5, the J call TRBJ2-5; a weak D match, TRBD2 (6 bases). The sequencing input was PBMCs. This CDR3 is CASSYRGKETQYF. CDR3 DNA sequence: TGTGCCAGCAGTTACCGGGGGAAAGAGACCCAGTACTTC.